Presented here are 20 T cell receptor beta chains from one specimen sequenced in a study of blood T cells in healthy people across ages. Sample-barcoded 5' priming and a J-beta primer mix drove a second PCR of about 6 to 11 cycles. TCRdb passed the 5' RACE reads through MiXCR, listing each CDR3 protein once. The sample yields under 1,100,000 distinct CDR3 sequences, less than 25% seen once. This sample also appeared in a second study, on T cells of mothers and their children.

Input material: blood. The source of these receptors is a girl aged 2 to 10 in good health.

Notes on this clonotype: Its ends do not fully match the called genes, so a read error is possible. The chain carries TRBV29-1 and TRBJ2-1; D may be TRBD1 or TRBD2 (6 bases each). The CDR3 has 13 amino acids. Germline V lookup: CDR1 SQVTM, CDR2 ANQGSEA. CDR3 residues: CSIDYGGGYEQFF. CDR3 DNA: TGCAGCATTGATTACGGAGGGGGTTATGAGCAGTTCTTC.

This clonotype was counted only a few times. The chain carries TRBV9 and TRBJ2-1; TRBD2 is a possible D gene (6 bases). The CDR3 runs to 15 residues. The germline gives CDR1 SGDLS, CDR2 YYNGEE. The ends were cut back, 3 bases at V and 5 bases at J, with 15 bases in the middle. The CDR3 here is CASSAGTGGDNEQFF. The CDR3 DNA reads TGTGCCAGCAGCGCCGGGACCGGCGGGGACAATGAGCAGTTCTTC.

This sequence joins TRBV7-2 and TRBJ1-2; the D is unclear. The germline V gene encodes CDR1 SGHTA and CDR2 FQGNSA. V was shortened by 5 bases and J by 2 bases, with 9 bases between the two germline ends. This CDR3 has 13 residues. The CDR3 nucleotides read TGTGCCAGCAGCATCACAGAGAACTATGGCTACACCTTC. Its protein product is CASSITENYGYTF.

This chain connects TRBV20-1 to TRBJ2-5; possibly TRBD2 for D (5 bases). V shed 2 bases and J shed 3 bases, with 13 bases lying between them. Looked up from germline, CDR1 is DFQATT and CDR2 is SNEGSKA (reference sequence). The CDR3 totals 14 residues. The CDR3 is CSARNAVGKETQYF. As DNA, the CDR3 is TGCAGTGCTAGAAACGCCGTCGGGAAAGAGACCCAGTACTTC.

In this sample, this clonotype turned up a few times. V gene TRBV3-1 combines with J gene TRBJ2-7; TRBD2 agrees at 13 bases. Looked up from germline, CDR1 is LGHDT and CDR2 is YNNKEL (reference sequence). CDR3 size: 17 residues. J lost 4 bases, V lost 0 bases, and 6 bases had no gene match. CDR3 amino acids: CASSQDLRLAGGYEQYF. The CDR3 DNA sequence: TGTGCCAGCAGCCAAGATCTAAGACTAGCGGGAGGTTACGAGCAGTACTTC.

The V call is TRBV28, the J call TRBJ2-5; D may be TRBD1 (5 bases). The DNA end favors TRBJ2-7, so the J call may be wrong. Germline-derived CDR1 and CDR2 are MDHEN and SYDVKM. This CDR3 spans 14 amino acids. DNA of the CDR3: TGTGCCAGCAGAAATACAGGATCCTCCTACGAGCAGTACTTC. This encodes CASRNTGSSYEQYF.

This clonotype was recorded a few times. At one of its ends the junction is not consistent with the germline gene, which may arise from a read error. The V gene is TRBV11-2, the J gene TRBJ2-2; D possibly corresponds to TRBD1 (5 bases). CDR3 length: 17 residues. Germline CDR1 is SGHAT and CDR2 is FQNNGV. CDR3 nucleotides: TGTGCCAGCACCTTAAGGGGTAACGACCGAACGACCGGGGAGCTGTTTTTT. This gives the protein CASTLRGNDRTTGELFF.

This clonotype was picked up a small number of times. In nucleotides, the CDR3 is TGTGCCAGCAGTTTTGGTCTGCCAGGATACTACGAGCAGTACTTC. It encodes CASSFGLPGYYEQYF. The chain couples TRBV12-3 or TRBV12-4 to TRBJ2-5; D is unclear. The DNA matches TRBJ2-7 better at its end, which makes the J call doubtful. The length of the CDR3 is 15 residues.

This clonotype was recorded a few times. The V and J genes are TRBV9 and TRBJ1-1; 8 bases fit TRBD1. The CDR3 consists of 15 residues. Germline V gives CDR1 SGDLS, CDR2 YYNGEE. Losses at the gene ends were 3 bases for V and 2 bases for J; bases not matched to a gene: 6. The CDR3 reads CASSADRGANTEAFF. The DNA of the CDR3 is TGTGCCAGCAGCGCAGACAGGGGCGCTAACACTGAAGCTTTCTTT.

The chain employs TRBV20-1 and TRBJ2-2; no firm D call. The CDR3 loop spans 11 amino acids. Germline CDR1 reads DFQATT; CDR2 reads SNEGSKA (reference sequence). V was cut by 2 bases and J by 6 bases, with 4 bases left in between. Here the CDR3 reads CSARTPGELFF. In nucleotides, the CDR3 is TGCAGTGCTAGAACGCCCGGGGAGCTGTTTTTT.

The chain couples TRBV9 to TRBJ2-6; D might be TRBD1 (6 bases). The CDR3 totals 18 residues. V was clipped by 4 bases and J by 0 bases, with 17 bases between them. In germline, CDR1 is SGDLS, CDR2 YYNGEE. DNA of the CDR3: TGTGCCAGCAGCCCCCTCGACAGGCACTACTCTGGGGCCAACGTCCTGACTTTC. This encodes CASSPLDRHYSGANVLTF.

J is TRBJ2-1 and V is TRBV20-1; D is perhaps TRBD1 or TRBD2 (5 bases each). The CDR3 covers 16 residues. The V end lost 3 bases, the J end lost 4 bases, and 19 bases lay between the germline ends. Germline V CDR1 and CDR2: DFQATT, SNEGSKA (reference sequence). The CDR3 here is CSARPGTQATYNEQFF. DNA for the CDR3: TGCAGTGCTAGGCCGGGGACGCAAGCAACGTACAATGAGCAGTTCTTC.

As regards this clonotype: The junction and the germline gene differ at one end; a read error may be behind it. The chain joins TRBV28 to TRBJ1-2; 7 nucleotides line up with TRBD1. Germline loops: CDR1 MDHEN, CDR2 SYDVKM. This CDR3 has 13 amino acids. The CDR3, as DNA: TGTGCCACCCTTAGGGGACAGTATTATGCCTACACCTTC. Protein sequence: CATLRGQYYAYTF.

The V gene is TRBV4-1, the J gene TRBJ2-5, with D possibly being TRBD2 (6 bases). The CDR3 is 16 residues long. Germline lookup yields CDR1 MGHRA and CDR2 YSYEKL. The V end was cut by 2 bases, the J end by 3 bases, with 16 bases between. The CDR3 sequence is CASSQTIAAGEETQYF. DNA of the CDR3: TGCGCCAGCAGCCAAACGATAGCGGCTGGGGAAGAGACCCAGTACTTC.

This clonotype showed up just a few times. The chain employs TRBV20-1 and TRBJ1-2, with D unclear. The germline CDR1 and CDR2 sequences are DFQATT and SNEGSKA (reference sequence). V was trimmed by 3 bases and J by 4 bases, leaving 12 bases between them. There are 13 residues in the CDR3. The CDR3 DNA sequence: TGCAGTGCTAGTCTTCCGGCAGGCTATGGCTACACCTTC. Amino acid sequence: CSASLPAGYGYTF.

This chain joins TRBV27 and TRBJ2-5; possible D gene TRBD2, 5 bases. This CDR3 comprises 15 residues. Deletions cut 2 bases from V and 5 bases from J, with 15 bases between. CDR1 is MNHEY, CDR2 SMNVEV, per germline (reference sequence). CDR3 sequence (DNA): TGTGCCAGCAGTTTAAGGCTAGCATTCGGCGAGACCCAGTACTTC. Translation gives CASSLRLAFGETQYF.

The J gene is TRBJ1-5, the V gene TRBV4-1; D remains ambiguous. V lost 4 bases and J lost 7, with 11 bases in between. Germline values: CDR1 MGHRA, CDR2 YSYEKL. The CDR3 spans 13 residues. CDR3 bases: TGCGCCAGCAGCCTTAGGTCGGAACAGCCCCAGCATTTT. Protein: CASSLRSEQPQHF.

V is TRBV10-3 and J is TRBJ2-1, with D maybe TRBD2 (5 bases). Trimming removed 3 bases from V and 4 bases from J, with 10 bases in between. The V gene's germline CDR1 is ENHRY and CDR2 SYGVKD. The CDR3 length is 14 residues. CDR3: CAISDWTDYNEQFF. The DNA for the CDR3 is TGTGCCATCAGTGACTGGACTGATTACAATGAGCAGTTCTTC.

This rearrangement joins TRBV28 to TRBJ2-5; D may be TRBD2 (5 bases). Matching the DNA end better, TRBJ2-7 makes the J call doubtful. The CDR3 has 14 residues. Germline lookup yields CDR1 MDHEN and CDR2 SYDVKM. CDR3 DNA sequence: TGTGCCAGCAGTTGGGAGCGGAGCTCCTACGAGCAGTACTTC. This translates into CASSWERSSYEQYF.

This clonotype was detected a few times. One end of the junction varies from germline; a read error may be responsible. The chain combines TRBV5-5 with TRBJ1-4; 8 nucleotides line up with TRBD1. Per the germline V gene, CDR1 is SGHKS and CDR2 is YYEKEE (reference sequence). There are 15 residues in the CDR3. In DNA, the CDR3 is TGTGTCAGCACCGAGCCCGGACAGGGTTCGGAAAAACTGTTTTTT. It specifies CVSTEPGQGSEKLFF.